This TCR beta chain was retrieved from a study of blood T cells in healthy people across ages (dated by TCRdb to 2013 to 2016). Concerning the study at large: Template switching captured roughly one uniquely barcoded TCR beta cDNA molecule per two T cells in model experiments. To avoid experimental bias, donors of different ages were spread randomly across the sequencing lanes. For two donors (one aged 18 to 29 and one aged 80 or older), the study analyzed two additional independent replicas of 1 million unique cDNA reads from the same blood draw. To track age-related changes in TCR beta repertoire diversity, the study relied on deep sequencing normalized with unique cDNA molecular identifiers. Four age groups were formed from the donors: young (average approximately 17 years), middle-aged (approximately 40), aged (around 62) and long-lived (around 80).

Systemically healthy Caucasian individuals from Russia, some 36 in total and aged roughly 6 to 100 years, were included as donors. About 9.8 milliliters of peripheral blood were drawn from each donor into EDTA-treated Vacutainer tubes. Ficoll-Paque density-gradient centrifugation was used to isolate PBMCs, with at least 6.5 million per sample. Total RNA was extracted from PBMCs with Trizol reagent, with at least 5 micrograms obtained per sample. For every donor, an aliquot of PBMCs went through flow cytometry to measure the percentages of naive CD45RAhigh/CD27high T cells. CDR1 is given as SGHAT and CDR2 as FQNNGV, both from the germline V gene. V and J are trimmed by 4 bases and 13 bases, and the gene matches miss 19 bases of the junction. Including cysteine and phenylalanine, the CDR3 has 16 amino acids. The only DNA kept is the CDR3, 48 bases in frame from the first base. Concerning this clonotype: The clone's antigen remains unknown. No base quality values were provided; no much bigger clone lies one nucleotide off.

Broader findings and caveats from the paper: Compared with the aged group, the long-lived group had more naive CD4+ T cells, fewer expanded clones and increased TCR diversity, suggesting age selection. Total diversity estimates from one million sequenced T cells were considered lower bounds and underestimates. The CMV infection status of donors was not known, potentially confounding age-related changes in expanded clonotypes. Because profiling used bulk unsorted PBMCs, naive and antigen-experienced compartments could not be compared conclusively. Observed TCR beta diversity correlated strongly with the percentage of naive T cells measured by flow cytometry. As age increased, observed TCR beta diversity per million T cells dropped in a roughly linear way, and a significant reduction was already evident by age about 36.

Library creation used 5' RACE. Sequencing took place on an Illumina HiSeq 2500. A second roughly 7 to 11 cycle PCR used a sample-barcoded 5' primer and a J-beta primer mix. A template-switch 5' adaptor carrying 12 random nucleotides introduced a unique molecular identifier onto each TCR beta cDNA molecule. Each sample yielded at least 2.5 million CDR3-containing paired-end reads. The Mint cDNA synthesis kit, primed by a TRBC-specific oligonucleotide, was used to synthesize first-strand cDNA from all RNA. All cDNA was treated with uracil-DNA glycosylase and then went through a first 18-cycle PCR with the universal primers M1SS and BC2_uni_R. On the authors' methods: Normalization of each sample was performed by random selection of 1 million high-quality reads, each carrying a distinct molecular identifier. Instead of being binned into consensus sequences, reads that shared molecular identifiers were thrown out. MiTCR, run with a Q25 quality threshold and the strictest error-elimination algorithm, handled CDR3 identification, clonotype clustering and error correction. Lower-bound total TCR beta diversity was estimated with a nonparametric unseen species model using Euler transformation. TCRdb reprocessing: public reads trimmed at Q25 with fastp, clones called with MiXCR, in-frame beta chains kept. When rows share a CDR3 protein, they turn into one entry using the most common DNA and genes. The authors' filters were not applied to this entry. This sample is represented by 1 million or so distinct CDR3 sequences; 45% of them were singletons. The top ten clones comprise about 20% of the sample.

The TCR comes from an older woman in good health. The chain is assembled from TRBV11-2 and TRBJ2-4, and 7 bases in between align with TRBD2. Sequencing was carried out using blood. The nucleotide sequence is TGTGCCAGCAGCTCCTACCTAGCGGAGCTATACAATGAGCAGTACTTC. It is translated as CASSSYLAELYNEQYF.